This TCR beta chain was retrieved from a study of T cells in Graves' hyperthyroidism and ophthalmopathy. RNA transcripts served as the template for amplifying TCR beta CDR3 regions. Primed by the HTBI set, a first-round RT-PCR was run on the TCR CDR3. Using its own MiXCR run on the multiplex PCR reads, TCRdb lists one record per CDR3 protein. This table holds 550,000 to 700,000 distinct CDR3 sequences, roughly 14% found once. This clonotype was detected many times. The V end lost 7 bases, the J end lost 4 bases, and 19 bases lay between the germline ends. This CDR3 is built from 16 residues. Criteria for exclusion of patients were uncontrolled infection, other autoimmune disease, pregnancy or lactation.

The sample consisted of blood. This receptor was obtained from a middle-aged woman with Graves' ophthalmopathy. This rearrangement joins TRBV12-3 or TRBV12-4 to TRBJ2-2, with D hard to call. As DNA, the CDR3 is TGTGCCAGCATTCCAAGTTATGTGGCTTTCACCGGGGAGCTGTTTTTT. Translation gives CASIPSYVAFTGELFF.